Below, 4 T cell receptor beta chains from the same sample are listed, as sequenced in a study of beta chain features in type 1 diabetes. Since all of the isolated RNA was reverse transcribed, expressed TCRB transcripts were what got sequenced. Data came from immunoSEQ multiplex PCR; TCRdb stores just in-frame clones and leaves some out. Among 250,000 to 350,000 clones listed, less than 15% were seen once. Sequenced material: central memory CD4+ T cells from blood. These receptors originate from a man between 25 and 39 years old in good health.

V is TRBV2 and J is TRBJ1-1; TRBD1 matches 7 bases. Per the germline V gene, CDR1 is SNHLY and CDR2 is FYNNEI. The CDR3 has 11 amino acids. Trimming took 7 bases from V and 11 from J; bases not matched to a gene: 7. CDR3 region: CASNRGMAAFF. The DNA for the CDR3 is TGTGCCAGCAACAGGGGAATGGCGGCTTTCTTT.

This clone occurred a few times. The CDR3 DNA reads TGTGCCAGCCTAAACGGGGGGCTCAACTATGGCTACACCTTC. Residues: CASLNGGLNYGYTF. The gene calls are TRBV7-8 and TRBJ1-2; tentatively, D is TRBD1 (6 bases). Germline-derived CDR1 and CDR2 are SGHVS and FQNEAQ. Trimming cost V 8 bases and J 2 bases, with 15 bases left between them. The CDR3 length is 14 residues.

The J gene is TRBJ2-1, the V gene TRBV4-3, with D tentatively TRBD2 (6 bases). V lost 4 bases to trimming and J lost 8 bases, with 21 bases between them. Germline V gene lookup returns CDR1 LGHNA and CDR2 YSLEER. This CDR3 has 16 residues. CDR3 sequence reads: CASSPQTRILSDEQFF. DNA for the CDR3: TGCGCCAGCAGCCCCCAGACTAGGATATTAAGCGATGAGCAGTTCTTC.

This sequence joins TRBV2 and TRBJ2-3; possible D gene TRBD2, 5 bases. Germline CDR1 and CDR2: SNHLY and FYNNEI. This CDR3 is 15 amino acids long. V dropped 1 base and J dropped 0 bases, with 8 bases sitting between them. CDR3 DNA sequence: TGTGCCAGCAGTGAAGTTCCGGGAAGCACAGATACGCAGTATTTT. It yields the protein CASSEVPGSTDTQYF.